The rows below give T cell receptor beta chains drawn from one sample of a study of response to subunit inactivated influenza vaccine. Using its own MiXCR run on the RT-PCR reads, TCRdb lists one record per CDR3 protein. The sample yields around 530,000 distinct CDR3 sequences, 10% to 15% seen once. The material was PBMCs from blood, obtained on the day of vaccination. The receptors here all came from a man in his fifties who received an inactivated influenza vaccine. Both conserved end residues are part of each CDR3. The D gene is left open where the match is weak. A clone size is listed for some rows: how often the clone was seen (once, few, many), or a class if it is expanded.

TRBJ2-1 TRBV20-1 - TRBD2 TGCAGTGCTACTGGGACGGGGGGCAATGAGCAGTTCTTC CSATGTGGNEQFF
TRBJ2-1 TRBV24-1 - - TGTGCCACCAGTGGCTGGCCAGGGTACAATGAGCAGTTCTTC CATSGWPGYNEQFF
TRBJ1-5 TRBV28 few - TGTGCCAGCAGACGGCCCAATCAGCCCCAGCATTTT CASRRPNQPQHF
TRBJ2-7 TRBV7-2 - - TGTGCCAGCAGCTTATTTGGAGACGTTGGATACTACGAGCAGTACTTC CASSLFGDVGYYEQYF
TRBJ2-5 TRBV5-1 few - TGCGCCAGCAGCTTGGCGGCCACCCAAGAGACCCAGTACTTC CASSLAATQETQYF
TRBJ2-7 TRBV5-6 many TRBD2 TGTGCCAGCAGCCCCGCAGGACAGGGGCTAGCGGGAGGCTACGAGCAGTACTTC CASSPAGQGLAGGYEQYF
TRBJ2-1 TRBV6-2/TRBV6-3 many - TGTGCCAGCAGTTACTCGTCGTGGGGGGCGTACGATGAGCAGTTCTTC CASSYSSWGAYDEQFF
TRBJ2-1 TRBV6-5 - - TGTGCCAGCAGTTACTTGAGGGGGGGCGGAGGCGAGCAGTTCTTC CASSYLRGGGGEQFF
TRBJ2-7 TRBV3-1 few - TGTGCCTCGTCCCGGGGGAGCTCCTACGAGCAGTACTTC CASSRGSSYEQYF
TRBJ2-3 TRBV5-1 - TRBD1 TGCGCCAGCAGCTGGGGGACAGGGTGGACAGATACGCAGTATTTT CASSWGTGWTDTQYF
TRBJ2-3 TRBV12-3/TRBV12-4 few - TGTGCCAGCAGTGTTAAGGGCTCCACTACAGATACGCAGTATTTT CASSVKGSTTDTQYF
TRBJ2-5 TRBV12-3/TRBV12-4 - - TGTGCCAGCACCGGGACTTCCAAAGAGACCCAGTACTTC CASTGTSKETQYF
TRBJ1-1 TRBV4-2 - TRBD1 TGTGCCAGCAGCCGGGGGGACAGGCAGAACACTGAAGCTTTCTTT CASSRGDRQNTEAFF
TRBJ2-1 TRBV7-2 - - TGTGCCAGCAACTTAGTATGGGGCAACAATGAGCAGTTCTTC CASNLVWGNNEQFF
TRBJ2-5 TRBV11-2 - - TGTGCCAGCGTCCTCATCCCGGCAGCCTTGTACCAAGAGACCCAGTACTTC CASVLIPAALYQETQYF
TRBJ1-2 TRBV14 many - TGTGCCAGCAGCCTCTCGGCCGGGGACGGCTACACCTTC CASSLSAGDGYTF
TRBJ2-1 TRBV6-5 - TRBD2 TGTGCCAGCAGTTACGACGAAGGACTAGTTCACAATGAGCAGTTCTTC CASSYDEGLVHNEQFF
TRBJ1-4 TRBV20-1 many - TGCAGTGCTAGACGATCCTCCAAGGAAAAACTGTTTTTT CSARRSSKEKLFF
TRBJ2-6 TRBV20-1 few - TGCAGTGCTAGTAGGGGCTCTGGGGCCAACGTCCTGACTTTC CSASRGSGANVLTF
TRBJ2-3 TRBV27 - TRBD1 TGTGCCAGCAGTCCCGGGACAGGCAATTGGGTCACAGATACGCAGTATTTT CASSPGTGNWVTDTQYF
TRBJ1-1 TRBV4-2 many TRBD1 TGTGCCAGCAGCCAAGGTTTAACAGGGGGCCAGAACACTGAAGCTTTCTTT CASSQGLTGGQNTEAFF
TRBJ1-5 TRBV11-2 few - TGTGCCAGCAGCTTCGGCAGGGCTCAGCCCCAGCATTTT CASSFGRAQPQHF
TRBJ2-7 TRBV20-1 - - TGCAGTGGCTCAGACGAGGGAGTAGGGTACGAGCAGTACTTC CSGSDEGVGYEQYF
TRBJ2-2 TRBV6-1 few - TGTGCCAGCAGCCAAGGGGTGAGGAGGACCGGGGAGCTGTTTTTT CASSQGVRRTGELFF
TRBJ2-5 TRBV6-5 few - TGTGCCAGCAGTTACGCCGGACTCGGGGAGACCCAGTACTTC CASSYAGLGETQYF
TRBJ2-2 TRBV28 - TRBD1 TGTGCCGGACAGGGTTTTACCGGGGAGCTGTTTTTT CAGQGFTGELFF
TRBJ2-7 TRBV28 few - TGTGCCAGCAGACCTGGGGGTTGGGGGGAGCAGTACTTC CASRPGGWGEQYF
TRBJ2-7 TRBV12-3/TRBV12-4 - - TGTGCCAGCAGTTTTGCCCCCCCCTCGGAGCAGTACTTC CASSFAPPSEQYF
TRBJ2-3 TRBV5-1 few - TGCGCCAGCAAGTGGGGTAGCACAGATACGCAGTATTTT CASKWGSTDTQYF
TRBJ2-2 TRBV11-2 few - TGTGCCAGCAGCCCCCGAAGGGTAGACTCCGGGGAGCTGTTTTTT CASSPRRVDSGELFF
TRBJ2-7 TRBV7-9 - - TGTGCCAGCAGCTTCGGAAGGGAATCCTACGAGCAGTACTTC CASSFGRESYEQYF
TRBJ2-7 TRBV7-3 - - TGTGCCAGCAGCGTCAAACCGGGAGTCGAGCAGTACTTC CASSVKPGVEQYF
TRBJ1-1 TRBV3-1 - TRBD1 TGTGCCAGCAGCCCCGAGACAGGGGGTCGCACTGAAGCTTTCTTT CASSPETGGRTEAFF
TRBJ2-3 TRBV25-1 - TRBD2 TGTGCCAGCAGTGACTTTGGGACTACCACAGATACGCAGTATTTT CASSDFGTTTDTQYF
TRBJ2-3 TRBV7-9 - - TGTGCCAGCAGCCCTCATGAACTGCTCACAGATACGCAGTATTTT CASSPHELLTDTQYF
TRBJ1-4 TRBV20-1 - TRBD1 TGCAGTGCTAGGGTAGCCGGGACAGAAAGGGAAAAACTGTTTTTT CSARVAGTEREKLFF
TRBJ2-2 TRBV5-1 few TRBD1 TGCGCCAGCAGCACCCGACAGGGCCACACCGGGGAGCTGTTTTTT CASSTRQGHTGELFF
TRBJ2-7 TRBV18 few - TGTGCCAGCTCACCACCACCGACGAGGCCGGGTTCCGAGCAGTACTTC CASSPPPTRPGSEQYF
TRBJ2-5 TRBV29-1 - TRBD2 TGCAGCGCAAGGACTAGCGGGAGGGGATTAGAGACCCAGTACTTC CSARTSGRGLETQYF
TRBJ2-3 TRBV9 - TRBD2 TGTGCCAGCAGCGTAGCTGTCGGGAGGGCCGGGGGCACAGATACGCAGTATTTT CASSVAVGRAGGTDTQYF